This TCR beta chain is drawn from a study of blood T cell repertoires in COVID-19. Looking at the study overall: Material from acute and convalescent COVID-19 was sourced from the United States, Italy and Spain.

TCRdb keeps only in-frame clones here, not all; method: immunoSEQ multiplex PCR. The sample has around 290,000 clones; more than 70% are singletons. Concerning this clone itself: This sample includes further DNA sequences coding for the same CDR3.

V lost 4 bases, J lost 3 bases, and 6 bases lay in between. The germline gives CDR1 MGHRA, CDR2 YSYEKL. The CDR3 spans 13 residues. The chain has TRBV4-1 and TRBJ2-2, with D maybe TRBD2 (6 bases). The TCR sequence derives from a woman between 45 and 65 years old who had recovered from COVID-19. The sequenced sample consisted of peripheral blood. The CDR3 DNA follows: TGCGCCAGCAGCCGACTAGACACCGGGGAGCTGTTTTTT. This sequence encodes CASSRLDTGELFF.